The rows below give T cell receptor beta chains drawn from one sample of a study of blood T cell repertoires in COVID-19. Sequenced by immunoSEQ multiplex PCR; TCRdb stores in-frame clones only, minus some. The table shows roughly 140,000 clones, with 85% to 90% occurring only once. Input material: PBMCs or T cells enriched from blood (not recorded which). The receptors stem from a man aged 55 to 69 who had recovered from COVID-19. The CDR3 runs from the conserved cysteine through the conserved F or W. The D gene is left open where the match is weak.

V: TRBV28
D: .
J: TRBJ2-5
CDR3: CASSTLQGYDETQYF
DNA: TGTGCCAGCAGTACCTTACAGGGCTACGACGAGACCCAGTACTTC

V: TRBV5-4
D: .
J: TRBJ2-7
CDR3: CASSGGTGSSYEQYF
DNA: TGTGCCAGCAGCGGCGGGACGGGGAGTTCCTACGAGCAGTACTTC

V: TRBV28
D: TRBD1
J: TRBJ1-2
CDR3: CASSRQGLGYTF
DNA: TGTGCCAGCAGCCGACAGGGCCTTGGCTACACCTTC

V: TRBV11-2
D: TRBD2
J: TRBJ2-1
CDR3: CASRQLAGTFNEQFF
DNA: TGTGCCAGCAGACAACTAGCGGGAACTTTTAATGAGCAGTTCTTC

V: TRBV15
D: TRBD1
J: TRBJ1-2
CDR3: CATSREQGNNYGYTF
DNA: TGTGCCACCAGCAGAGAACAGGGGAATAACTATGGCTACACCTTC

V: TRBV11-3
D: TRBD2
J: TRBJ2-2
CDR3: CASSLALAGPYTGELFF
DNA: TGTGCCAGCAGCTTAGCGTTAGCGGGGCCCTACACCGGGGAGCTGTTTTTT

V: TRBV30
D: TRBD1
J: TRBJ1-6
CDR3: CAWSALGTAFNSPLHF
DNA: TGTGCCTGGAGTGCACTCGGGACAGCCTTCAATTCACCCCTCCACTTT

V: TRBV10-2
D: TRBD2
J: TRBJ2-5
CDR3: CASSETSGGRETQYF
DNA: TGCGCCAGCAGTGAGACTAGCGGGGGTAGGGAGACCCAGTACTTC

V: TRBV9
D: .
J: TRBJ2-3
CDR3: CASSPQAGTTDTQYF
DNA: TGTGCCAGCAGCCCTCAAGCGGGGACAACAGATACGCAGTATTTT

V: TRBV28
D: .
J: TRBJ2-7
CDR3: CASSFPGNKAYEQYF
DNA: TGTGCCAGCAGTTTTCCCGGGAACAAGGCCTACGAGCAGTACTTC

V: TRBV2
D: .
J: TRBJ2-2
CDR3: CASLSLAGELFF
DNA: TGTGCCAGCCTGAGTTTGGCCGGGGAGCTGTTTTTT

V: TRBV10-3
D: TRBD1
J: TRBJ1-5
CDR3: CAISERDRGSNQPQHF
DNA: TGTGCCATCAGTGAAAGGGACAGGGGAAGCAATCAGCCCCAGCATTTT

V: TRBV7-2
D: TRBD2
J: TRBJ2-2
CDR3: CASSPRGAGELFF
DNA: TGTGCCAGCAGCCCACGGGGGGCCGGGGAGCTGTTTTTT